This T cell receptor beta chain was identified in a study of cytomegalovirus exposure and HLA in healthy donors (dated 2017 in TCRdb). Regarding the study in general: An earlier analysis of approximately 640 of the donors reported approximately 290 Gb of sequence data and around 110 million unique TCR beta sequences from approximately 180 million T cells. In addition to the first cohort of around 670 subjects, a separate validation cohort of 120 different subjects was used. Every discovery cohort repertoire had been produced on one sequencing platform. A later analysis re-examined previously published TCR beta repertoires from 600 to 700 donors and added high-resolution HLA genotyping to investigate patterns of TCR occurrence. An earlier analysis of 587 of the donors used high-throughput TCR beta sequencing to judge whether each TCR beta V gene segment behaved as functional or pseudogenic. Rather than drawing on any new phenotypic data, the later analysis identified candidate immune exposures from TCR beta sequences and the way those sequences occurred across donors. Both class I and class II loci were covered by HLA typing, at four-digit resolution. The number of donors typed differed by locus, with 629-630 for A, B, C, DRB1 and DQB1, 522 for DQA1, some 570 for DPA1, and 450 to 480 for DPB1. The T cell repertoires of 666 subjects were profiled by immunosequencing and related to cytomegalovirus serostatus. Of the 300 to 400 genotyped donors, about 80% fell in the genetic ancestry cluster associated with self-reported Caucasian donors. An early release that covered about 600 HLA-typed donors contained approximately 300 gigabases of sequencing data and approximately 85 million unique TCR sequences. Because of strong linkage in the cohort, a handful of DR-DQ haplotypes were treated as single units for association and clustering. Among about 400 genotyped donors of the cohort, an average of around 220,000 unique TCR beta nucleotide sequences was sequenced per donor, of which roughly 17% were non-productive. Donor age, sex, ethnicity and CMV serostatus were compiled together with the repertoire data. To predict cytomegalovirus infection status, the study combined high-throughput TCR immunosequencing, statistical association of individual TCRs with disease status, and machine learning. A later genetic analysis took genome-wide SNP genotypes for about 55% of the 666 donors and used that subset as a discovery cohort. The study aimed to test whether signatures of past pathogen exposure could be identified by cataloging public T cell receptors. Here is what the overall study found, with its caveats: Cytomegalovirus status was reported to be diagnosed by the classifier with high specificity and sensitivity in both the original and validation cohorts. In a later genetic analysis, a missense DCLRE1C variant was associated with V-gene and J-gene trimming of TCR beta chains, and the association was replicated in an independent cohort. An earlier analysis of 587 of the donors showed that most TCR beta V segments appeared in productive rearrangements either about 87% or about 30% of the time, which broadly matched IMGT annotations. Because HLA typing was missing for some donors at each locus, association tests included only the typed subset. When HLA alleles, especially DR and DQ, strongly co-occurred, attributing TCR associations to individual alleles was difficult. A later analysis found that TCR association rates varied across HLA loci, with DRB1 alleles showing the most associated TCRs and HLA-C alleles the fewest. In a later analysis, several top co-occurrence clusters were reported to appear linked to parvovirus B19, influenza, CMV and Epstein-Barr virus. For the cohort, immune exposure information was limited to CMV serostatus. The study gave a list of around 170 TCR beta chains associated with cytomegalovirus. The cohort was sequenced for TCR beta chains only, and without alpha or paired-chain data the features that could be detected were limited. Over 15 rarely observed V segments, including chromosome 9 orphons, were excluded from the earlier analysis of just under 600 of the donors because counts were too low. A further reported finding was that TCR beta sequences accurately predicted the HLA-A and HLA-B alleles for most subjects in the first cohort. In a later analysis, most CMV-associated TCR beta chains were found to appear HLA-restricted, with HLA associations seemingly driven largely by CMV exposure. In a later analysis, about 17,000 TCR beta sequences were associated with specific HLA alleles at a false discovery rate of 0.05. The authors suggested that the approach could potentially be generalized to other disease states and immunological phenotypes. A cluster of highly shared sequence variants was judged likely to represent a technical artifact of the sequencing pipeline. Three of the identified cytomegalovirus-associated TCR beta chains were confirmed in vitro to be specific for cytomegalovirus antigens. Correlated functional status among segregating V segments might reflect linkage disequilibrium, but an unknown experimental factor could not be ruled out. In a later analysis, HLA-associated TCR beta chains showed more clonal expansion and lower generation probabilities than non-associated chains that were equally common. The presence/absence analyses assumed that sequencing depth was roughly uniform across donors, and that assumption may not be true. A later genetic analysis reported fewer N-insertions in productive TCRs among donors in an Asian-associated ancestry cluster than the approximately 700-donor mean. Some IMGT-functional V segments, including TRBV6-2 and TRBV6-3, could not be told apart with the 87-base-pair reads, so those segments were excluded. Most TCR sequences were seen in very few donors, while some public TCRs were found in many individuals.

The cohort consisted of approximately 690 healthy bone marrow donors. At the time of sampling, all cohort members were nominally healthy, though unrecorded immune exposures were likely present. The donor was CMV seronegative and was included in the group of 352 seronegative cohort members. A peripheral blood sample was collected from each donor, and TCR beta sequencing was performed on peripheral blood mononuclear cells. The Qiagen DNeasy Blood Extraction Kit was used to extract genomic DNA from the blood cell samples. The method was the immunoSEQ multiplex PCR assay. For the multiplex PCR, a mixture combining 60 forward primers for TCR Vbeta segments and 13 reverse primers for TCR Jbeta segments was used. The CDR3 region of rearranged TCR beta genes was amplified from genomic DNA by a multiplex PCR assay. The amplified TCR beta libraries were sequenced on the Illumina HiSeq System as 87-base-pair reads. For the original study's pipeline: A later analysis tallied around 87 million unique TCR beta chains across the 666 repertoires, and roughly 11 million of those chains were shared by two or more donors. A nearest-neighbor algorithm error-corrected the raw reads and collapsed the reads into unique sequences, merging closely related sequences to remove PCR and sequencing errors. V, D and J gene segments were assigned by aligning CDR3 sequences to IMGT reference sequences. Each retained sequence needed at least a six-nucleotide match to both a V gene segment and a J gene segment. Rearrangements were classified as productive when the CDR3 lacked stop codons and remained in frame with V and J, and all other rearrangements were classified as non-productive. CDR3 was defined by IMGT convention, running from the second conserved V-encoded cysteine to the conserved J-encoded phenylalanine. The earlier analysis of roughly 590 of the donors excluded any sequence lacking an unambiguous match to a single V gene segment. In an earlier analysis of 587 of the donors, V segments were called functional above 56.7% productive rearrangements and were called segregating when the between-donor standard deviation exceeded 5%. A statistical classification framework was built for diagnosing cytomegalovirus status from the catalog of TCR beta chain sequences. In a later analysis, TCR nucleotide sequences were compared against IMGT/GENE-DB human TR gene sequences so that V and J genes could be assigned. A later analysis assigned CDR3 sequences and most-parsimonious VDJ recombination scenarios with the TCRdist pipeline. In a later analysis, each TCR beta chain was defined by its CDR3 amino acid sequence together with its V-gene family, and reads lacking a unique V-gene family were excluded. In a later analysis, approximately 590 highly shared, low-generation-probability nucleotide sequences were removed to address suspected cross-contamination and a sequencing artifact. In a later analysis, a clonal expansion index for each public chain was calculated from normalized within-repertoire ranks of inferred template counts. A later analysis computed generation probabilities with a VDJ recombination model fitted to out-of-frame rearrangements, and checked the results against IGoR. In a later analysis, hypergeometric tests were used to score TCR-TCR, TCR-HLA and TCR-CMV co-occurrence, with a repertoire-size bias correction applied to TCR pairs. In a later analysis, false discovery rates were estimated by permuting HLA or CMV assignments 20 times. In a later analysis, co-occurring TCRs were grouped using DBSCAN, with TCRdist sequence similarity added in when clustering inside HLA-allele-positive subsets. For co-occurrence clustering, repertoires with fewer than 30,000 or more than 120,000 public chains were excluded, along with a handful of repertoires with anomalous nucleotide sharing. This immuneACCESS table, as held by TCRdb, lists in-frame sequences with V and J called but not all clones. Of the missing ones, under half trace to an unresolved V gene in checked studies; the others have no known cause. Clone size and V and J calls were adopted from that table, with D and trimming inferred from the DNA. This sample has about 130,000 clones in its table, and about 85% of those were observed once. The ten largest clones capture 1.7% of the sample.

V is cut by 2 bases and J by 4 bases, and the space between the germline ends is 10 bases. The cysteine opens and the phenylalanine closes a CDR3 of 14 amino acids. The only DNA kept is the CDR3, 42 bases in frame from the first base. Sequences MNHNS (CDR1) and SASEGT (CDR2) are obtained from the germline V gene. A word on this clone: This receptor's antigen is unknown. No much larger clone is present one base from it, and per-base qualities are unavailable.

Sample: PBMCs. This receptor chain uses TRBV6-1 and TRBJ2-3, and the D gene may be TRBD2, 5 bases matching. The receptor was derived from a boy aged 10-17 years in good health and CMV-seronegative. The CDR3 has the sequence CASSESAGPDTQYF. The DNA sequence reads TGTGCCAGCAGTGAATCTGCGGGTCCAGATACGCAGTATTTT.